This T cell receptor (beta chain) is from a study of PD-L1 blockade in urothelial cancer (dated by TCRdb to the late 2010s). With regard to the full study: Every patient began therapy in about 2014 and was given atezolizumab 1,200 mg intravenously every 3 weeks. Progression-free survival longer than 6 months counted as durable clinical benefit, and TCR features were additionally tested against both progression-free and overall survival. Blood samples were analyzed at two time points: 3 weeks after treatment start (second dose) and 6 weeks after treatment start. Somatic, immune and clinical correlates of response to PD-L1 blockade with atezolizumab in urothelial cancer were the focus of an exploratory multi-omic analysis. Pretreatment tumor samples, along with matched peripheral blood collected serially before and after atezolizumab treatment, underwent TCR sequencing. About 90% of the roughly 29 patients were males with bladder-origin urothelial cancer, and 18 of 29 reported a prior smoking history. Pretreatment blood TCR-seq was available for about 27 patients, at least one posttreatment blood collection was obtained for 25 or so patients, and tumor TCR-seq was available for 25 or so patients. Roughly nine patients achieved durable clinical benefit and some 20 did not. In the same patients, pretreatment tumors underwent whole exome sequencing and RNA sequencing in addition to TCR sequencing. Patients had an ECOG performance status of 0 or 1 and had received between 0 and 3 prior chemotherapy regimens. A median of approximately 140,000 T cells and 80,000 to 95,000 unique TCRs was obtained from blood samples, and a median clonality of around 0.08 was observed. The study at large found these results: Improved progression-free and overall survival was associated with having pretreatment peripheral blood TCR clonality below the median. Patients with durable benefit showed greater expansion of tumor-associated TCR clones in peripheral blood 3 weeks after starting treatment (n of about 20, p = 0.022). Small sample size (n of about 29) and many exploratory analyses mean the results are intended to be hypothesis-generating.

To estimate absolute template abundance from read counts, synthetic TCR analog templates were spiked into each PCR. The immunoSEQ assay used bias-controlled V and J gene primers to amplify TCRbeta CDR3 regions from genomic DNA. Sequencing of rearranged TCRbeta segments was performed at approximately 20X coverage. For the original study's pipeline: Sequencing errors were corrected by clustering and CDR3s were annotated against IMGT to assign V, D and J genes. Only productive TCRbeta rearrangements were used in downstream analyses, excluding out-of-frame or stop-codon sequences. Clonality was calculated as one minus the Shannon entropy normalized by the log of the number of unique productive sequences. Clones differing between time points or between blood and tumor were identified using Fisher's exact test with Benjamini-Hochberg correction, with an adjusted p below 0.01 applied as the threshold. TCRdb mirrors the immuneACCESS table, restricted to in-frame sequences. Some clones are absent from its copies; in checked studies, under half trace to an unresolved V gene, and the reason for the others is unknown. V, J and clone size derive from that table, while D and trimming were established from the DNA sequence. This sample gives tens of thousands of clones in total; around 80% of them show up just once. Roughly 9.5% of the sample is in the top ten clones.

About this clone itself: Its antigen remains unidentified. Base quality data are lacking; no much larger clone is found one base away.

The cohort included 25 to 35 patients with locally advanced or metastatic urothelial carcinoma who were treated at Memorial Sloan Kettering on a trial protocol. Peripheral blood mononuclear cells were collected from each patient pretreatment and during treatment, giving between 1 and 8 total time points per patient. The Qiagen DNeasy Blood extraction kit was used to purify genomic DNA from total PBMCs and tumor samples. PBMCs were collected pretreatment and during treatment, and were isolated and stored as previously described. The CDR3 runs 17 residues from the cysteine to the phenylalanine. The only DNA kept is the CDR3, 51 bases in frame from the first base. V ends up 2 bases short and J 0 bases short, with an unmatched junction base count of 10. Sequences SGHTA (CDR1) and FQGTGA (CDR2) are obtained from the germline V gene.

The sample in question was PBMCs, obtained around atezolizumab (anti-PD-L1) treatment. This TCR was sampled from a man aged 65-85 years with urothelial cancer. The V and J genes are TRBV7-3 and TRBJ2-7, and TRBD2 aligns with 7 junction nucleotides. The CDR3 region reads CASSLSMGEGPSYEQYF. The DNA sequence is given as TGTGCCAGCAGCTTATCCATGGGGGAGGGACCCTCCTACGAGCAGTACTTC.